This T cell receptor beta chain was identified during a study of CD8 T cells in Susac syndrome. V shed 3 bases and J shed 3 bases, with 9 bases lying between them. CDR3 length: 13 residues. With random hexamers, roughly 0.45 to 1 ug RNA was reverse transcribed. TCRdb passed the immunoSEQ multiplex PCR reads through MiXCR, listing each CDR3 protein once. The repertoire holds more than 150,000 distinct CDR3 sequences, with around 94% as singletons. The sequencing sample was made of CD4+ T cells from PBMCs. The sequence was obtained from a human donor in good health. V usage is TRBV23-1 and J usage is TRBJ2-7, with D perhaps TRBD2 (5 bases). TRBV23-1 is labeled an ORF, and its function is uncertain. CDR3 protein: CASSQRVYYEQYF. CDR3 nucleotides: TGCGCCAGCAGTCAGCGGGTTTACTACGAGCAGTACTTC.